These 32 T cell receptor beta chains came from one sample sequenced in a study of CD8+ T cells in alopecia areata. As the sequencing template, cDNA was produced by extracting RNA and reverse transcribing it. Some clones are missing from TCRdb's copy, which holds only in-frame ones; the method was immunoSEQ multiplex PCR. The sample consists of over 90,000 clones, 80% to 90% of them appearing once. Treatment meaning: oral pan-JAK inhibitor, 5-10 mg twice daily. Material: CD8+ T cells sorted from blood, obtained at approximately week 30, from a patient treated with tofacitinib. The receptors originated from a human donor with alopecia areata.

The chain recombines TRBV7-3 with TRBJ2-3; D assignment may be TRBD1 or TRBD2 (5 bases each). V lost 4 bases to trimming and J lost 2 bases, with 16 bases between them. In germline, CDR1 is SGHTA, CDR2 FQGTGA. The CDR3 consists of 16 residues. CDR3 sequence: CASSYGAVGFTDTQYF. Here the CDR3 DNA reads TGTGCCAGCAGCTACGGGGCCGTGGGCTTCACAGATACGCAGTATTTT.

In nucleotides, the CDR3 is TGCAGCGTTGAAGATCAAGGCCAGCATTTT. This translates into CSVEDQGQHF. The J gene is TRBJ1-5, the V gene TRBV29-1; D ambiguous. V was cut by 0 bases and J by 12 bases, with 6 bases left in between. Germline loops: CDR1 SQVTM, CDR2 ANQGSEA. The CDR3 runs to 10 residues.

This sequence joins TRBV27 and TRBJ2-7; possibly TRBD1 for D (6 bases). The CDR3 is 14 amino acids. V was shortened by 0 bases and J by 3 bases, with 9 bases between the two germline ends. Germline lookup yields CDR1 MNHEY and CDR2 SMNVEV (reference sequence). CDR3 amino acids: CASSLSGRGYEQYF. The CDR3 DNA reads TGTGCCAGCAGTTTATCCGGCAGGGGCTACGAGCAGTACTTC.

The CDR3 is CASSVSWGTDTQYF. CDR3 DNA sequence: TGTGCCAGCAGCGTATCCTGGGGCACAGATACGCAGTATTTT. V gene TRBV9 combines with J gene TRBJ2-3; no firm D call. Trimming shortened V by 1 base and J by 1 base, and 7 bases separated the two germline ends. In germline, CDR1 is SGDLS, CDR2 YYNGEE. The CDR3 has 14 residues. The full variable domain, completed using reference TRBV9 and TRBJ2-3, is DSGVTQTPKHLITATGQRVTLRCSPRSGDLSVYWYQQSLDQGLQFLIQYYNGEERAKGNILERFSAQQFPDLHSELNLSSLELGDSALYFCASSVSWGTDTQYFGPGTRLTVL.

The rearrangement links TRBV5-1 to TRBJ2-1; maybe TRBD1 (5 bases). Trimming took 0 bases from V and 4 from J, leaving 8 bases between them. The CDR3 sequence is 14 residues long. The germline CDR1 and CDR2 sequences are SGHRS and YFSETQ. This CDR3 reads CASSLGGDYNEQFF. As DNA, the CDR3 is TGCGCCAGCAGCTTGGGGGGCGATTACAATGAGCAGTTCTTC. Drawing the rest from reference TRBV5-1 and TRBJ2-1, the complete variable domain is KAGVTQTPRYLIKTRGQQVTLSCSPISGHRSVSWYQQTPGQGLQFLFEYFSETQRNKGNFPGRFSGRQFSNSRSEMNVSTLELGDSALYLCASSLGGDYNEQFFGPGTRLTVL.

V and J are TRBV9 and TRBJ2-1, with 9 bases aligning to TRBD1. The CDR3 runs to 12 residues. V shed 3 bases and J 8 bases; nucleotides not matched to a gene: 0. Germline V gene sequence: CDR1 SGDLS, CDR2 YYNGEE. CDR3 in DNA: TGTGCCAGCAGCGGACAGGGGGATGAGCAGTTCTTC. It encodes CASSGQGDEQFF.

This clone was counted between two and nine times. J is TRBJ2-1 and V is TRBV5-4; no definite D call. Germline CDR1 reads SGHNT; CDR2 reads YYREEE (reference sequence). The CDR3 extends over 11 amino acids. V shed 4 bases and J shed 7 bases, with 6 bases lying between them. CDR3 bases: TGTGCCAGCAGCCTAGATAATGAGCAGTTCTTC. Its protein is CASSLDNEQFF.

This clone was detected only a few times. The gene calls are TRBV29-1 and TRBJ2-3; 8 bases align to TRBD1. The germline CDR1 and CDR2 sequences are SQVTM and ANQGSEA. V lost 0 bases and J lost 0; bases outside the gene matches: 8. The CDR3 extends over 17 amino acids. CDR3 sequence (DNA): TGCAGCGTTGAAGATCTAGAAGGACAGGGAAGCACAGATACGCAGTATTTT. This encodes CSVEDLEGQGSTDTQYF.

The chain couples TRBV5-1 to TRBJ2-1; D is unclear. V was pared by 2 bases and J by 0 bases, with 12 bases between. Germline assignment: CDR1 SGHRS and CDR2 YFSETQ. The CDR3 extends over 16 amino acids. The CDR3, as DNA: TGCGCCAGCAGCTTCTCCGGTGATAGCTCCTACAATGAGCAGTTCTTC. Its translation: CASSFSGDSSYNEQFF.

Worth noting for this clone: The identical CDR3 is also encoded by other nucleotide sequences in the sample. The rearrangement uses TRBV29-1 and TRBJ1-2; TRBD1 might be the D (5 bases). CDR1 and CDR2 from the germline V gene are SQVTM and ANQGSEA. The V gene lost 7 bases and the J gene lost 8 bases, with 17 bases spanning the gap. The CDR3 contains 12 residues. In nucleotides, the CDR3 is TGCAGCGGTGATGTGGGGGTTCAGGGCTACACCTTC. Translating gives CSGDVGVQGYTF.

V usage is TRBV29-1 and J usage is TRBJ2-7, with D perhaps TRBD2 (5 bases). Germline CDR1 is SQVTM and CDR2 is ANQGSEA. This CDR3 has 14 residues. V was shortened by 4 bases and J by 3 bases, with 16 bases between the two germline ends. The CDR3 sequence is CSVVRAGSIYEQYF. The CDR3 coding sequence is TGCAGCGTTGTACGGGCGGGTTCGATCTACGAGCAGTACTTC.

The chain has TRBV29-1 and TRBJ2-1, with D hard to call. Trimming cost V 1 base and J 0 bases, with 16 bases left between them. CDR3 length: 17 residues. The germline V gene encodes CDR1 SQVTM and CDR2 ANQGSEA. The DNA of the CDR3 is TGCAGCGTTGAAGGGTTTTTGCAGAGTAGCTCCTACAATGAGCAGTTCTTC. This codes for CSVEGFLQSSSYNEQFF.

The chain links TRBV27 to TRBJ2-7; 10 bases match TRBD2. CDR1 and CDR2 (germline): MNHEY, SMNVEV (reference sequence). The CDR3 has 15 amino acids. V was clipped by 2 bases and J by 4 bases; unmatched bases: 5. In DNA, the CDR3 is TGTGCCAGCAGTTTAGGGGCTAGCGGGAGTTACGAGCAGTACTTC. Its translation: CASSLGASGSYEQYF.

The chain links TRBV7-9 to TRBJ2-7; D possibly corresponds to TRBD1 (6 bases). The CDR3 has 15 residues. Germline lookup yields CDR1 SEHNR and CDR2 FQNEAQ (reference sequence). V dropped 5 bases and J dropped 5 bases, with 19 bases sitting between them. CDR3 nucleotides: TGTGCCAGCAGCCAAGACGTACAGGGAGACCACGAGCAGTACTTC. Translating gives CASSQDVQGDHEQYF.

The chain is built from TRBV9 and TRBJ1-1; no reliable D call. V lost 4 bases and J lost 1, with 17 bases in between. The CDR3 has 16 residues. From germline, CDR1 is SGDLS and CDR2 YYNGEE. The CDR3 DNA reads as TGTGCCAGCAGCTCCTCTCGTAGGAGCGGGAACACTGAAGCTTTCTTT. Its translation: CASSSSRRSGNTEAFF.

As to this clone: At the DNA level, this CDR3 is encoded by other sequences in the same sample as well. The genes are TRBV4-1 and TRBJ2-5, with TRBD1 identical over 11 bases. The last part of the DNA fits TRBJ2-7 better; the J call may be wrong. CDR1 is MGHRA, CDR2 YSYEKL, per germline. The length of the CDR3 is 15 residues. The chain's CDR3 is CASSQEDRGRYEQYF. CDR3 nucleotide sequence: TGCGCCAGCAGCCAAGAGGACAGGGGGCGCTACGAGCAGTACTTC.

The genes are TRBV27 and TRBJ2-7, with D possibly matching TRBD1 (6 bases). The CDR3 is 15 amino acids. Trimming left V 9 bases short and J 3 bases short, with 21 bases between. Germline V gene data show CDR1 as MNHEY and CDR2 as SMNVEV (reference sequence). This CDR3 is CASRFEGGGLYEQYF. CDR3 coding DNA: TGTGCCAGTCGATTTGAGGGTGGGGGCCTCTACGAGCAGTACTTC.

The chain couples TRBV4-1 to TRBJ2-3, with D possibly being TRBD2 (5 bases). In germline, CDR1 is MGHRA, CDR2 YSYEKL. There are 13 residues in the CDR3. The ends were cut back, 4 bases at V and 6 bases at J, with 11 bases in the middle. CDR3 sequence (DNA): TGCGCCAGCAGCCCCCCTGGGGAGGATACGCAGTATTTT. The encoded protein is CASSPPGEDTQYF.

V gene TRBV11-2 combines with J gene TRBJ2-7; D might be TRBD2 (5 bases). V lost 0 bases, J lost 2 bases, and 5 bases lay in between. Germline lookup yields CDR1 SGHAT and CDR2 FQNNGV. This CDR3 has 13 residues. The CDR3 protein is CASSLDGTYEQYF. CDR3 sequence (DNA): TGTGCCAGCAGCTTAGACGGGACCTACGAGCAGTACTTC.

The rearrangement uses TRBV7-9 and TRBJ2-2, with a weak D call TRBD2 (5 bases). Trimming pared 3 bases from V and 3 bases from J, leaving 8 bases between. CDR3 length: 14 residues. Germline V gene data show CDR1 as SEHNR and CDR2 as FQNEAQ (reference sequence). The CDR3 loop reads CASSFSSDTGELFF. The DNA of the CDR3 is TGTGCCAGCAGCTTTAGTAGCGACACCGGGGAGCTGTTTTTT.

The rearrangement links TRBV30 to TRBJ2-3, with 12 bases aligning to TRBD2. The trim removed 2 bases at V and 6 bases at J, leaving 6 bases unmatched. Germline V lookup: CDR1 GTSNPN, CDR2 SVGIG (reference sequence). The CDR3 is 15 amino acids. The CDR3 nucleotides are TGTGCCTGGAGTCCTCTAGCGGGAGGGATTGATACGCAGTATTTT. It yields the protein CAWSPLAGGIDTQYF.

CDR3 loop: CASAGDAETQYF. CDR3 DNA sequence: TGTGCTAGTGCTGGGGATGCGGAGACCCAGTACTTC. The chain combines TRBV12-5 with TRBJ2-5; D not resolved. V lost 7 bases to trimming and J lost 5 bases, with 11 bases between them. Germline V gives CDR1 LGHNT, CDR2 FRNRAP. There are 12 residues in the CDR3.

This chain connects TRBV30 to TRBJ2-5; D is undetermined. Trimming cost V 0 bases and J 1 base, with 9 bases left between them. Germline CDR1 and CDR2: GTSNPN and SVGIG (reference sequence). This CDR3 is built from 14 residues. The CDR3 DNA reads TGTGCCTGGAGTGTAGGGCGGTTCCAAGAGACCCAGTACTTC. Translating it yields CAWSVGRFQETQYF. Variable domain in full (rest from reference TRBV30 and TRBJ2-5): SQTIHQWPATLVQPVGSPLSLECTVEGTSNPNLYWYRQAAGRGLQLLFYSVGIGQISSEVPQNLSASRPQDRQFILSSKKLLLSDSGFYLCAWSVGRFQETQYFGPGTRLLVL.

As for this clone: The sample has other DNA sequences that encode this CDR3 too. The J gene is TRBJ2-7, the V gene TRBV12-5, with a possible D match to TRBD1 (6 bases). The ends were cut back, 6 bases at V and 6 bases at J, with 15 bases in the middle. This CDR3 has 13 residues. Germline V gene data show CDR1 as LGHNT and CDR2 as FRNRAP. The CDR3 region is CASGSVQGREQYF. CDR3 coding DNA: TGTGCTAGTGGCTCGGTCCAGGGGCGCGAGCAGTACTTC.

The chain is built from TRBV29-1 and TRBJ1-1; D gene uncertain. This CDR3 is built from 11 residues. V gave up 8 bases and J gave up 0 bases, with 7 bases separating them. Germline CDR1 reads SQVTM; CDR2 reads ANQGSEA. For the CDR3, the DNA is TGCAGCCATAGCCTGAACACTGAAGCTTTCTTT. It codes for CSHSLNTEAFF.

The CDR3 spells CASKNPRQSSYEQYF. The CDR3 bases are TGTGCCAGCAAAAACCCCAGACAGTCCTCCTACGAGCAGTACTTC. V and J are TRBV2 and TRBJ2-7; D is possibly TRBD1 (5 bases). In germline, CDR1 is SNHLY, CDR2 FYNNEI. V lost 7 bases, J lost 0 bases, and 16 bases lay in between. The CDR3 extends over 15 amino acids.

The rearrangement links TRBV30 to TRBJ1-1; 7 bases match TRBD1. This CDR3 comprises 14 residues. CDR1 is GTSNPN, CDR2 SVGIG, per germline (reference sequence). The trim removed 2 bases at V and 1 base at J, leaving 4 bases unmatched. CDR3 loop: CAWSRGGRNTEAFF. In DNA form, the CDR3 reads TGTGCCTGGAGTAGAGGGGGCCGGAACACTGAAGCTTTCTTT.

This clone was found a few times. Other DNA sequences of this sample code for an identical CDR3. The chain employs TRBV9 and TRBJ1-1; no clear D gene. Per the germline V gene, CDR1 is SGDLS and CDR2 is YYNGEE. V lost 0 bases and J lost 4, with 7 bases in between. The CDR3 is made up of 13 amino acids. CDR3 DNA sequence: TGTGCCAGCAGCGTAGGAGGGTCCACTGAAGCTTTCTTT. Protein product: CASSVGGSTEAFF.

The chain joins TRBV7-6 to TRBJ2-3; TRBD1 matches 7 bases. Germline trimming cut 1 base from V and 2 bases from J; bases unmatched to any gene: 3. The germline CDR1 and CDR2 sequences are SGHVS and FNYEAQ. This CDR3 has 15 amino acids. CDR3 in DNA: TGTGCCAGCAGCTTAGGGGACAGCTCCACAGATACGCAGTATTTT. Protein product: CASSLGDSSTDTQYF. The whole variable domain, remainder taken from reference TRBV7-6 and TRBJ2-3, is GAGVSQSPRYKVTKRGQDVALRCDPISGHVSLYWYRQALGQGPEFLTYFNYEAQQDKSGLPNDRFSAERPEGSISTLTIQRTEQRDSAMYRCASSLGDSSTDTQYFGPGTRLTVL.

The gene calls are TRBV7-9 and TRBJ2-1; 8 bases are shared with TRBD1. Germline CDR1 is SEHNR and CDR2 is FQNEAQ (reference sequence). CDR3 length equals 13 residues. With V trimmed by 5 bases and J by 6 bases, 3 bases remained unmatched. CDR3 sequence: CASSAGGSNEQFF. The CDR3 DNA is TGTGCCAGCAGCGCAGGGGGCAGCAATGAGCAGTTCTTC.

The CDR3 here is CASSLWTGGSYEQYF. Here the CDR3 DNA reads TGTGCCAGCAGCCTTTGGACAGGGGGGTCCTACGAGCAGTACTTC. The V and J genes are TRBV14 and TRBJ2-7; 10 bases line up with TRBD1. V lost 4 bases to trimming and J lost 1 base; unmatched junction nucleotides: 4. This CDR3 contains 15 residues. Germline V gives CDR1 SGHDN, CDR2 FVKESK.

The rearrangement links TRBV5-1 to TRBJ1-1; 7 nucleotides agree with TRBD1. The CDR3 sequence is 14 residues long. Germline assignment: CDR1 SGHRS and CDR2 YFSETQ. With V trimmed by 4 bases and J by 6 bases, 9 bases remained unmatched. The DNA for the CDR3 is TGCGCCAGCAGCCCCGAGGGGGCGCCCCCTGAAGCTTTCTTT. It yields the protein CASSPEGAPPEAFF.